Each of the 32 T cell receptor beta chains below was sequenced from the same sample in a study of blood T cell repertoires in COVID-19. Libraries were prepared by immunoSEQ multiplex PCR; TCRdb keeps only in-frame clonotypes and omits some of them. The table shows fewer than 150,000 clones, with over 75% occurring only once. Sequencing was done on a sample of peripheral blood. These receptors all stem from an older woman with acute or convalescent COVID-19.

This chain connects TRBV5-4 to TRBJ2-1; D not resolved. Per germline, CDR1 SGHNT and CDR2 YYREEE (reference sequence). V lost 0 bases to trimming and J lost 4 bases, with 5 bases between them. The CDR3 is made up of 13 amino acids. The CDR3 DNA sequence: TGTGCCAGCAGCTTGGCCAGTTACAATGAGCAGTTCTTC. It translates to CASSLASYNEQFF.

The chain has TRBV18 and TRBJ2-1; TRBD2 matches 10 bases. The ends lost 2 bases at V and 10 bases at J; junction bases unmatched: 8. The CDR3 loop spans 15 amino acids. CDR1 KGHSH and CDR2 LQKENI come from the germline V gene. The CDR3 bases are TGTGCCAGCTCACCAAACCTAGCGGGAGTTGGGGAGCAGTTCTTC. This codes for CASSPNLAGVGEQFF.

This clone was observed once. This CDR3 is also generated by other DNA sequences in the sample. The V and J genes are TRBV3-1 (or the pseudogene TRBV3-2) and TRBJ2-5; D is unresolved. Trimming stripped 1 base from V and 4 bases from J, with 7 bases between. In germline, CDR1 is LGHDT, CDR2 YNNKEL (reference sequence). This CDR3 is 13 amino acids long. CDR3 DNA: TGTGCCAGCAGCCAAGTAAGAGGAGAGACCCAGTACTTC. This sequence encodes CASSQVRGETQYF.

The chain uses TRBV7-9 and TRBJ2-1; TRBD2 agrees at 15 bases. CDR3 length: 15 residues. Losses at the gene ends were 7 bases for V and 8 bases for J; bases not matched to a gene: 6. Germline CDR1 SEHNR, CDR2 FQNEAQ (reference sequence). The CDR3 sequence: CASTLGLAGGHEQFF. CDR3 nucleotide sequence: TGTGCCAGCACCCTCGGACTAGCGGGAGGGCATGAGCAGTTCTTC. Together with reference TRBV7-9 and TRBJ2-1, the CDR3 gives the full variable domain: DTGVSQNPRHKITKRGQNVTFRCDPISEHNRLYWYRQTLGQGPEFLTYFQNEAQLEKSRLLSDRFSAERPKGSFSTLEIQRTEQGDSAMYLCASTLGLAGGHEQFFGPGTRLTVL.

V and J are TRBV18 and TRBJ1-2; D ambiguous. Germline CDR1 and CDR2: KGHSH and LQKENI. The CDR3 covers 16 residues. V lost 2 bases, J lost 0 bases, and 13 bases lay in between. Written as DNA, the CDR3 is TGTGCCAGCTCACCAGCACCGAGACTTACTAACTATGGCTACACCTTC. As protein: CASSPAPRLTNYGYTF.

This chain connects TRBV19 to TRBJ1-1, with no clear D. The germline CDR1 and CDR2 sequences are LNHDA and SQIVND (reference sequence). The length of the CDR3 is 15 residues. Trimming cost V 5 bases and J 4 bases, with 17 bases left between them. Written as DNA, the CDR3 is TGTGCCAGTAGTGCCCTCTCCCCTCGGGGCACTGAAGCTTTCTTT. Amino acids: CASSALSPRGTEAFF.

The chain is built from TRBV18 and TRBJ1-2, with 9 bases aligning to TRBD1. Trimming cost V 4 bases and J 2 bases; bases outside gene matches: 5. The CDR3 consists of 15 residues. The germline V gene has CDR1 KGHSH and CDR2 LQKENI. The CDR3 loop reads CASSQQGARNYGYTF. CDR3 nucleotide sequence: TGTGCCAGCTCACAACAGGGGGCGAGAAACTATGGCTACACCTTC.

The rearrangement uses TRBV2 and TRBJ2-7, with 12 bases lining up with TRBD2. V gave up 8 bases and J gave up 0 bases; unmatched junction bases: 5. Germline CDR1 and CDR2: SNHLY and FYNNEI. This CDR3 spans 15 amino acids. CDR3 loop: CASGGLAGLSYEQYF. The CDR3 region has the DNA TGTGCCAGCGGCGGACTAGCGGGACTCTCCTACGAGCAGTACTTC.

The V and J genes are TRBV30 and TRBJ1-2; 7 nucleotides match TRBD1. V lost 7 bases and J lost 8; bases outside the gene matches: 4. The CDR3 is 10 amino acids. Germline V CDR1 and CDR2: GTSNPN, SVGIG (reference sequence). The CDR3 DNA follows: TGTGCCTTGACAGGGAGAGGCTACACCTTC. This translates into CALTGRGYTF.

This chain connects TRBV30 to TRBJ1-2, with 7 bases lining up with TRBD1. The length of the CDR3 is 15 residues. The V gene's germline CDR1 is GTSNPN and CDR2 SVGIG (reference sequence). Trimming took 3 bases from V and 4 from J; bases not matched to a gene: 11. Written as DNA, the CDR3 is TGTGCCTGGAGAAAAGGGGGCAGACCCTCCTATGGCTACACCTTC. Amino acid sequence: CAWRKGGRPSYGYTF.

This chain uses TRBV11-2 with TRBJ2-2, with D unclear. The CDR3 length is 13 residues. The germline V gene has CDR1 SGHAT and CDR2 FQNNGV. V lost 1 base, J lost 7 bases, and 7 bases lay in between. The CDR3 region is CASSLGLGGELFF. CDR3 in DNA: TGTGCCAGCAGCTTAGGACTTGGCGGGGAGCTGTTTTTT.

V usage is TRBV3-1 (or the pseudogene TRBV3-2) and J usage is TRBJ1-2; D ambiguous. Trimming took 1 base from V and 1 from J, leaving 13 bases between them. The CDR3 is 16 amino acids. Germline-derived CDR1 and CDR2 are LGHDT and YNNKEL (reference sequence). The CDR3 here is CASSQGGGRSNYGYTF. CDR3 coding DNA: TGTGCCAGCAGCCAAGGGGGAGGACGCAGTAACTATGGCTACACCTTC.

The chain joins TRBV7-2 to TRBJ1-5; D is undetermined. The CDR3 loop spans 15 amino acids. The V gene's germline CDR1 is SGHTA and CDR2 FQGNSA. V lost 1 base and J lost 3, with 10 bases in between. In DNA form, the CDR3 reads TGTGCCAGCAGCTTAGGGCAGATATTCAATCAGCCCCAGCATTTT. Translated, it gives CASSLGQIFNQPQHF. Drawing the rest from reference TRBV7-2 and TRBJ1-5, the complete variable domain is GAGVSQSPSNKVTEKGKDVELRCDPISGHTALYWYRQSLGQGLEFLIYFQGNSAPDKSGLPSDRFSAERTGGSVSTLTIQRTQQEDSAVYLCASSLGQIFNQPQHFGDGTRLSIL.

The rearrangement uses TRBV5-1 and TRBJ2-2; 7 nucleotides agree with TRBD1. Germline-derived CDR1 and CDR2 are SGHRS and YFSETQ. V shed 4 bases, J shed 6 bases, and the junction held 9 bases outside the gene matches. CDR3 size: 15 residues. The CDR3 region has the DNA TGCGCCAGCAGCGTAGGGGGCGCTCCCCCCGGGGAGCTGTTTTTT. Its protein is CASSVGGAPPGELFF.

This chain joins TRBV7-2 and TRBJ1-2; D is perhaps TRBD1 (5 bases). CDR1 and CDR2 (germline): SGHTA, FQGNSA. Trimming removed 3 bases from V and 0 bases from J, with 14 bases in between. The CDR3 length is 16 residues. CDR3 amino acids: CASSFDLRGANYGYTF. In nucleotides, the CDR3 is TGTGCCAGCAGCTTCGACCTCCGGGGGGCTAACTATGGCTACACCTTC.

The chain combines TRBV19 with TRBJ1-6; no clear D. Germline CDR1 LNHDA, CDR2 SQIVND (reference sequence). V was shortened by 5 bases and J by 2 bases, with 7 bases between the two germline ends. This CDR3 has 14 residues. CDR3: CASSQIPYNSPLHF. In nucleotides, the CDR3 is TGTGCCAGTAGTCAGATACCCTATAATTCACCCCTCCACTTT.

The chain joins TRBV3-1 (or the pseudogene TRBV3-2) to TRBJ1-1, with D maybe TRBD1 (6 bases). The germline CDR1 and CDR2 sequences are LGHDT and YNNKEL (reference sequence). The CDR3 has 16 amino acids. Between the trimmed V and J ends, which lost 1 base and 8 bases, there was a span of 20 bases. Written as DNA, the CDR3 is TGTGCCAGCAGCCAAGCTCGTGGCAGCCGGGGGGGCGAAGCTTTCTTT. This gives the protein CASSQARGSRGGEAFF.

V usage is TRBV30 and J usage is TRBJ1-1, with 9 nucleotides matching TRBD1. The CDR3 spans 13 residues. V trimming: 5 bases; J trimming: 1 base; junction bases outside the gene matches: 2. Germline V lookup: CDR1 GTSNPN, CDR2 SVGIG (reference sequence). Here the CDR3 reads CAWGGQGNTEAFF. DNA of the CDR3: TGTGCCTGGGGGGGACAGGGGAACACTGAAGCTTTCTTT.

The CDR3 DNA reads TGCGCCAGCAGCTTGGACCGGACAGGGAGAGCTTTCTTT. Translated, it gives CASSLDRTGRAFF. The chain has TRBV5-1 and TRBJ1-1; 8 nucleotides line up with TRBD1. The CDR3 length is 13 residues. Trimming took 0 bases from V and 10 from J; bases not matched to a gene: 5. Germline V CDR1 and CDR2: SGHRS, YFSETQ.

This rearrangement joins TRBV10-3 to TRBJ1-4; D possibly corresponds to TRBD1 (5 bases). V was trimmed by 7 bases and J by 5 bases, leaving 11 bases between them. Per germline, CDR1 ENHRY and CDR2 SYGVKD. The CDR3 extends over 13 amino acids. CDR3 nucleotides: TGTGCCATCACAGGGCAGCTAAATGAAAAACTGTTTTTT. Protein: CAITGQLNEKLFF.

J is TRBJ2-7 and V is TRBV6-2 or TRBV6-3, with 9 bases aligning to TRBD2. Trimming at V came to 6 bases and at J to 2 bases, leaving 8 bases not matched to a gene. Germline CDR1 MNHEY, CDR2 SVGEGT. The CDR3 sequence is 15 residues long. The CDR3 DNA follows: TGTGCCAGCAGCCCACTTAGCGGGAGTGCCTACGAGCAGTACTTC. This gives the protein CASSPLSGSAYEQYF.

V gene TRBV2 combines with J gene TRBJ1-1; tentatively, D is TRBD1 (5 bases). This CDR3 region has 15 residues. V lost 3 bases to trimming and J lost 0 bases, with 11 bases between them. Per the germline V gene, CDR1 is SNHLY and CDR2 is FYNNEI. CDR3 sequence (DNA): TGTGCCAGCAGTGATTTGGGCAGGGTGAACACTGAAGCTTTCTTT. It is translated as CASSDLGRVNTEAFF.

The chain has TRBV2 and TRBJ1-1, with D maybe TRBD1 (5 bases). V was trimmed by 6 bases and J by 4 bases, leaving 21 bases between them. Per the germline V gene, CDR1 is SNHLY and CDR2 is FYNNEI. The CDR3 loop spans 16 amino acids. The CDR3 DNA follows: TGTGCCAGCAGACAATTCACGCGGGGGTCCGTCACTGAAGCTTTCTTT. Encoded protein: CASRQFTRGSVTEAFF.

The chain carries TRBV30 and TRBJ2-7, with TRBD2 identical over 9 bases. With V trimmed by 2 bases and J by 5 bases, 16 bases remained unmatched. Germline V gene data show CDR1 as GTSNPN and CDR2 as SVGIG (reference sequence). This CDR3 region has 17 residues. The CDR3 DNA sequence: TGTGCCTGGAGTCCCGGGACTAGCCGGAGAGCGTCCCACGAGCAGTACTTC. Its protein is CAWSPGTSRRASHEQYF.

The gene calls are TRBV19 and TRBJ2-1; D is unclear. CDR3 length: 12 amino acids. The V end was cut by 9 bases, the J end by 3 bases, with 9 bases between. CDR1 is LNHDA and CDR2 is SQIVND in the germline V gene (reference sequence). The CDR3 reads CASRPGYNEQFF. The CDR3 DNA reads as TGTGCCAGCCGTCCGGGCTACAATGAGCAGTTCTTC.

J is TRBJ2-7 and V is TRBV18; D is possibly TRBD1 (6 bases). This CDR3 has 13 residues. The V end was cut by 2 bases, the J end by 6 bases, with 11 bases between. Germline CDR1 reads KGHSH; CDR2 reads LQKENI. Here the CDR3 DNA reads TGTGCCAGCTCACCAAAGCGAGGGGGCGAGCAGTACTTC. Residues: CASSPKRGGEQYF.

This CDR3 reads CASSAQGLTEAFF. CDR3 nucleotide sequence: TGTGCCAGCAGTGCCCAGGGGCTCACTGAAGCTTTCTTT. The chain uses TRBV2 and TRBJ1-1, with D perhaps TRBD1 (6 bases). Germline CDR1 and CDR2: SNHLY and FYNNEI. This CDR3 is built from 13 residues. Trimming took off 4 bases at V and 4 bases at J, with 10 bases between the two ends.

The chain joins TRBV30 to TRBJ1-1; no reliable D call. The CDR3 runs 13 residues. Germline CDR1 reads GTSNPN; CDR2 reads SVGIG (reference sequence). V gave up 2 bases and J gave up 7 bases, with 14 bases separating them. The CDR3 protein is CAWSTGNSVEAFF. The CDR3 nucleotides are TGTGCCTGGAGTACGGGGAATAGCGTTGAAGCTTTCTTT. The full variable domain, rest sourced from reference TRBV30 and TRBJ1-1, is SQTIHQWPATLVQPVGSPLSLECTVEGTSNPNLYWYRQAAGRGLQLLFYSVGIGQISSEVPQNLSASRPQDRQFILSSKKLLLSDSGFYLCAWSTGNSVEAFFGQGTRLTVV.

The rearrangement links TRBV9 to TRBJ2-7; maybe TRBD1 (5 bases). Germline-derived CDR1 and CDR2 are SGDLS and YYNGEE. V gave up 0 bases and J gave up 3 bases, with 13 bases separating them. CDR3 length: 15 residues. CDR3 amino acids: CASSVEGLGLYEQYV. The CDR3 nucleotides are TGTGCCAGCAGCGTAGAGGGGCTCGGCCTCTACGAGCAGTACGTC.

The chain carries TRBV5-1 and TRBJ1-2, with D perhaps TRBD1 (5 bases). The V end lost 2 bases, the J end lost 4 bases, and 12 bases lay between the germline ends. This CDR3 has 14 amino acids. Germline CDR1 SGHRS, CDR2 YFSETQ. The CDR3 bases are TGCGCCAGCAGCTTTGACAGCTCAGCCTATGGCTACACCTTC. It encodes CASSFDSSAYGYTF.

The V and J genes are TRBV7-9 and TRBJ2-1; D is unclear. CDR3 length equals 12 residues. Germline assignment: CDR1 SEHNR and CDR2 FQNEAQ (reference sequence). V lost 2 bases, J lost 9 bases, and 8 bases lay in between. The DNA of the CDR3 is TGTGCCAGCAGCTTATCGGTTCCTGAGCAGTTCTTC. Residues: CASSLSVPEQFF.

J is TRBJ1-3 and V is TRBV27; 10 nucleotides line up with TRBD1. This CDR3 has 15 amino acids. CDR1 is MNHEY and CDR2 is SMNVEV in the germline V gene (reference sequence). V trimming: 9 bases; J trimming: 3 bases; junction bases outside the gene matches: 8. DNA of the CDR3: TGTGCCAGTTCGCCGGGACAGGGGTTTGGAAACACCATATATTTT. Amino acid sequence: CASSPGQGFGNTIYF.